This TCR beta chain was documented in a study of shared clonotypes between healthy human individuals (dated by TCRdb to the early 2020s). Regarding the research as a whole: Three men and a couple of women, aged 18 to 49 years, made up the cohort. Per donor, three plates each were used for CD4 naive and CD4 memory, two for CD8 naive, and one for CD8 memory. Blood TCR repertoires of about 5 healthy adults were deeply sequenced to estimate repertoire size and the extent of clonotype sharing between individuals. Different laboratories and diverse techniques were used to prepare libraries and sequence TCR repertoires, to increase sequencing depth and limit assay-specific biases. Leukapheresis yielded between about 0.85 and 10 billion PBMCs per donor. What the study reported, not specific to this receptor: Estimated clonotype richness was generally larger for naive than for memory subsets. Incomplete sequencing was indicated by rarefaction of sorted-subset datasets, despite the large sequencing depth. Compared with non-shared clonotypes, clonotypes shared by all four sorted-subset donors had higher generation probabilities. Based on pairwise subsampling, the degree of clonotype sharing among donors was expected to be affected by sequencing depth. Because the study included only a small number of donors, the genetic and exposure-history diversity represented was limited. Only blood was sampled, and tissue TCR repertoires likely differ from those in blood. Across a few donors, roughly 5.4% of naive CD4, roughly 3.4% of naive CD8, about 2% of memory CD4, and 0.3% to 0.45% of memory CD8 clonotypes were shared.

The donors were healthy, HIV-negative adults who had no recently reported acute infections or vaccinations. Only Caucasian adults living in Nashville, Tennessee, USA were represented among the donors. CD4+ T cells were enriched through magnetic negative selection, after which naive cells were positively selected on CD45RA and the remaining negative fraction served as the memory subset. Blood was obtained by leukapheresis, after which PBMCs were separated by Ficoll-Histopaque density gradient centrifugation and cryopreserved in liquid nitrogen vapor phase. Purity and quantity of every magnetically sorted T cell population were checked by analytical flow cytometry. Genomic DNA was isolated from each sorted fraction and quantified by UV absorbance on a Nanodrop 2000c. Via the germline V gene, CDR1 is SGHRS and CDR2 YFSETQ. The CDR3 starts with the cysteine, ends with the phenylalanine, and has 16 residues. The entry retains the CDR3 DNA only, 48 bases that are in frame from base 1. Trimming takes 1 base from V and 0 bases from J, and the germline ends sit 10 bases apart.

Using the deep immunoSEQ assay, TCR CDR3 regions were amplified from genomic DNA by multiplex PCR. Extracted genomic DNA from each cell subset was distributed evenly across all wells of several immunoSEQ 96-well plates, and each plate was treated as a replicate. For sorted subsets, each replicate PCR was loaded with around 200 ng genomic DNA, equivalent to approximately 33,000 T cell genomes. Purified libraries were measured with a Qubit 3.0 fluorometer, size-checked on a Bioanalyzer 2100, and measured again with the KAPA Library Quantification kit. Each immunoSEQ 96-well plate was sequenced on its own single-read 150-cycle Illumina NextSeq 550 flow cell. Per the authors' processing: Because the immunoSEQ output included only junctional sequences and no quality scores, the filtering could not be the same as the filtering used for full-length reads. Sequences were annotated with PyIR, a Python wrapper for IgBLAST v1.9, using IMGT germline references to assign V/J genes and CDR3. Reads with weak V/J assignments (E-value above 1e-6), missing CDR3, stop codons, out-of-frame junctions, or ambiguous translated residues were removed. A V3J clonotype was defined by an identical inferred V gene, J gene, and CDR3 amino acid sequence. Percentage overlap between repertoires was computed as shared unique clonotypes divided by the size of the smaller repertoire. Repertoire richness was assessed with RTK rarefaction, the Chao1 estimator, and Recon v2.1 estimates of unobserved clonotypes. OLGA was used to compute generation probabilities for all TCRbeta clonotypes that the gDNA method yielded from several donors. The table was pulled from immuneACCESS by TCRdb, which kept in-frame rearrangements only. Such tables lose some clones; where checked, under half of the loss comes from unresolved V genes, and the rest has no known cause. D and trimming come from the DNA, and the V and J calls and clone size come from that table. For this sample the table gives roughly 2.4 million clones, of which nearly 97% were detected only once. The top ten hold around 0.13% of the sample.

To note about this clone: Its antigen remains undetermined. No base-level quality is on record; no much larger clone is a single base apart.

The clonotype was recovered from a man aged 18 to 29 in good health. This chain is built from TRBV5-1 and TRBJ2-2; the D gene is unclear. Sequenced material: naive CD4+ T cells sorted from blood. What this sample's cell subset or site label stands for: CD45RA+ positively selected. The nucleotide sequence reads TGCGCCAGCAGCTTGACGAGACACGCGAACACCGGGGAGCTGTTTTTT. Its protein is CASSLTRHANTGELFF.